This paragraph reports one T cell receptor beta chain. The target of this receptor is not known. No per-base quality is available; no much larger clone lies one base away. This record comes from a study of sequential checkpoint blockade in melanoma (dated by TCRdb to between 2019 and 2020). Background on the whole study: Patients were assigned by 1:1 randomization to either first-line nivolumab followed by ipilimumab (arm A) or ipilimumab followed by nivolumab (arm B). Maintenance nivolumab was given following each of the two trial sequences. On the study overall, not on this receptor specifically: The response-prediction model combining TCR metrics and mutation burden needs validation in larger, independent patient cohorts.

What the treatment or condition label conveys for this sample: randomized to nivolumab then ipilimumab (arm A) or the reverse (arm B). No trial patient had received prior DNA-damaging chemotherapy. Thawed PBMCs were sorted on a FACS Aria II flow cytometer to isolate live CD3+CD8+ cells negative for CD19 and CD56. Samples were obtained from patients with melanoma enrolled in CheckMate 064, a randomized, open-label phase II trial of sequential checkpoint blockade. Peripheral blood mononuclear cells were collected by leukapheresis, purified with Ficoll-Paque, and frozen in human serum with 10% DMSO. Immediately after sorting, the purity of the sorted blood CD3+CD8+ cells was confirmed to be >98%, and DNA was then extracted. Looking up the germline V gene (reference sequence) yields CDR1 SSHAT and CDR2 FNYEAQ. The CDR3 has 16 amino acids, counting the end cysteine and phenylalanine. Just the 48-base CDR3 DNA is kept, in frame starting at base 1.

The immunoSEQ Assay was used to immunosequence TCRbeta CDR3 regions from genomic DNA. Before high-throughput sequencing, genomic DNA was amplified using bias-controlled multiplex PCR. From the authors' description of their analysis: To quantify the absolute abundance of each unique TCRbeta CDR3 region, the sequences were collapsed and filtered. Clonality, defined as 1 minus Pielou's evenness, was calculated using only productive rearrangements. Clones with significantly greater frequencies in on-treatment versus baseline samples were identified using a previously published method. TCRdb holds this immuneACCESS table with in-frame rearrangements only. Some clones are missing; in checked studies, unresolved V genes explain under half, and the rest has no known cause. V and J calls and clone size come straight from that table; D and trimming were deduced from the DNA. For this sample there are around 9,100 clones; 59% appear just once. The ten largest clones take up approximately 38% of the sample.

The rearrangement joined TRBV7-7 to TRBJ2-5; the central 8 bases match TRBD2. Sequencing was performed on CD8+ T cells sorted from blood (inferred from file names), taken from a patient given nivolumab and ipilimumab in sequence. The TCR comes from a human donor with melanoma. The DNA is TGTGCTAGCGTCCGGGGGGGGCTAGTCCCTCAAGAGACCCAGTACTTC. The encoded protein is CASVRGGLVPQETQYF.